This paragraph reports one TCR beta chain. Its antigen is unknown. This sample stems from a study of CD8+CD57+ T cells in acquired aplastic anemia. Overall study context: Mean yield of DNA from sorted CD4+ and CD8+ cells was 2.5 to 4 ug.

Per germline, CDR1 SQVTM and CDR2 ANQGSEA. V lost 4 bases, J lost 3 bases, and 11 bases stayed unmatched. The CDR3 runs 16 residues. Study-wide results and caveats: Comparison of patients with controls identified nearly 30 shared CD8+ CDR3 sequences. Significance was not reached for CD8+ Simpson's diversity between patients and controls.

Genomic DNA acted as the template from which TCR beta VDJ combination and CDR3 sequence profiling were carried out. A single record per CDR3 protein comes from TCRdb applying MiXCR to the reads. Counted here are 150,000 to 200,000 distinct CDR3 sequences, 64% occurring once; the ten biggest clones make up 46%. The sequence derives from a human donor with severe aplastic anemia or a healthy control (not recorded which). The chain couples TRBV29-1 to TRBJ1-2; 10 nucleotides align to TRBD1. Sequencing input: sorted CD4+, CD8+, or CD8+CD57+ T cells (not recorded which) from PBMCs. CDR3 loop: CSVVGGDRGGHYGYTF. CDR3 DNA sequence: TGCAGCGTTGTAGGGGGGGACAGGGGAGGTCACTATGGCTACACCTTC.